Reported below is one TCR beta chain. As yet, its antigen is unknown. Repertoires were generated with immunoSEQ multiplex PCR, while TCRdb's copy carries only in-frame clones and drops some. This table holds roughly 96,000 clones, more than 75% found once. This specimen belongs to a study of T cell responses to AZD1222 COVID-19 vaccine. Study-level points and caveats: The sample set comprised mostly white British donors with more females, and clonal diversity was possibly underestimated. Only a handful of individuals given AZD1222 were seropositive at baseline.

The CDR3 spans 14 residues. V dropped 0 bases and J dropped 7 bases, with 13 bases sitting between them. Germline CDR1 is MNHNS and CDR2 is SASEGT. The chain recombines TRBV6-1 with TRBJ2-7; tentative D call: TRBD2 (5 bases). The receptor was isolated from an adult who received the AZD1222 COVID-19 vaccine. Source: peripheral blood, taken 28 days after the second AZD1222 dose. DNA of the CDR3: TGTGCCAGCAGTGAAGCGTGGTCACCGGGGGAGCAGTACTTC. It is translated as CASSEAWSPGEQYF.